This T cell receptor (beta chain) was recorded in a study of T-cell reconstitution after alpha-beta-depleted transplantation in children. The germline V gene has CDR1 LGHDT and CDR2 YNNKEL (reference sequence). Trimming took 8 bases from V and 2 from J, leaving 13 bases between them. The CDR3 contains 14 residues. Researchers prepared the TCRbeta library using unique molecular identifiers, the study reports. Each CDR3 protein is one row after TCRdb ran MiXCR on the PCR reads. The sample lists hundreds of thousands of distinct CDR3 sequences; about 16% were seen once. The sample here was PBMCs, mostly from graft donor cells, taken 360 days after TCRalphabeta/CD19-depleted stem cell transplant. The chain joins TRBV3-1 to TRBJ2-1, with D perhaps matching TRBD1 (5 bases). The clonotype originates from a male patient younger than 18 who had a stem cell transplant for acute lymphoblastic leukemia, so the T cells may come from the graft donor. CDR3 nucleotide sequence: TGTGCCAGCTGCAAACAGGCAGCCTACAATGAGCAGTTCTTC. This gives the protein CASCKQAAYNEQFF.